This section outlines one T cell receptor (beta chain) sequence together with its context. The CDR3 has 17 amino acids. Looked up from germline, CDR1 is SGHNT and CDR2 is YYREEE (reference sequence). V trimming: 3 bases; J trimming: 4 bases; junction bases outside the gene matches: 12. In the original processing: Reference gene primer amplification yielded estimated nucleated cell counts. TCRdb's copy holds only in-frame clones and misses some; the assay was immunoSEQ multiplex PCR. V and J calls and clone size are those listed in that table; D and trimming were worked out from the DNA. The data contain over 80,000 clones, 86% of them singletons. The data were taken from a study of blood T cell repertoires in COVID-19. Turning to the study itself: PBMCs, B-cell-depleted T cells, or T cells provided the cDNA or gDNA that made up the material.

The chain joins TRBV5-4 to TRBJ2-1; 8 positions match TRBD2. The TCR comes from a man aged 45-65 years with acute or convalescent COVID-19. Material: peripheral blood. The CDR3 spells CASSSKYAGGRYNEQFF. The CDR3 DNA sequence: TGTGCCAGCAGCTCTAAATACGCGGGAGGACGGTACAATGAGCAGTTCTTC.